Below, one TCR beta chain is given with its context. This clonotype occurred a few times. The antigen this receptor binds is unknown. No per-base quality is available; no much larger clone lies one base away. This specimen comes from a study of T cells in Graves' hyperthyroidism and ophthalmopathy (dated by TCRdb to about 2019). Concerning the study at large: Peripheral blood samples were taken at the time of initial diagnosis, prior to any treatment. TCR V-J signatures able to tell the groups apart were searched for in a discovery cohort of 100 patients, of whom under 45 had Graves' ophthalmopathy and 55 to 60 had stable Graves' hyperthyroidism. An independent validation cohort of fewer than 20 hyperthyroidism patients and some 15 patients who later progressed to ophthalmopathy tested prospective prediction of ophthalmopathy. The approximately 95 discovery patients were divided at random into training and test sets in a 7:3 ratio. The study also compared thyroid tissue and blood T-cell repertoires from roughly 6 Graves' hyperthyroidism patients. After blood sampling, hyperthyroidism patients were treated with methimazole at a starting dose of 30 mg daily, and ophthalmopathy patients were treated with high-dose intravenous methylprednisolone. According to the paper, TCR Vbeta CDR3 sequencing was carried out on 135 peripheral blood samples, which came from fewer than 50 ophthalmopathy, 75 or so hyperthyroidism and some 17 progressor patients. Study-level results and caveats: Ophthalmopathy was separated from stable hyperthyroidism by a 13 V-J signature model, with around 90% sensitivity and about 81% specificity obtained in cross-validation and 80%/75% obtained in testing. In validation, the model predicted progression to ophthalmopathy a median of roughly 6.1 months before onset, with about 64% sensitivity and roughly 73% specificity. No statistical method was used to fix the sample size in advance, and group allocation was not hidden from the investigators. Blood samples also contained most of the expanded thyroid clonotypes (frequency above 0.001), which suggests that blood repertoires may reflect thyroid immune responses.

Stable Graves' hyperthyroidism was defined as no progression to ophthalmopathy during 18 months of follow-up. Hyperthyroidism patients were newly diagnosed, with disease duration under 2 months, and aged 18 to 65 years. The study excluded patients with uncontrolled infections, other autoimmune diseases, pregnancy or lactation. Clinical symptoms, serum thyroxine and TRAb, thyroid ultrasound, and orbital computed tomography formed the basis for the diagnoses. PBMCs were isolated from 8 to 10 ml of fresh peripheral blood by Ficoll-Paque density gradient centrifugation. Total RNA was extracted using Trizol reagent, and RNA quality was assessed on an Agilent 2100 Bioanalyzer. TCR beta CDR3 regions were amplified from RNA transcripts. A first-round RT-PCR of the TCR CDR3 used the HTBI primer set with the Qiagen OneStep RT-PCR kit. A second multiplex PCR round built the libraries, followed by size selection and purification. Paired-end sequencing of the libraries was performed with 100 bp reads on an Illumina HiSeq2000. Processing in the source paper ran as follows. Raw data were processed with SOAPnuke, discarding reads with adapters, uncalled bases, mean Phred below 15, or no exact constant-primer or identifier match. High-quality paired reads were merged with COPE v1.2.5, and unique nucleotide sequences were defined as clonotypes. MiTCR v1.1 was used to align the clonotypes against IMGT TRBV, TRBD and TRBJ reference segments. Analysis was restricted to V-J combinations with a frequency above 0.0001, which covered 98% to 99.2% of repertoires. A TCS score was defined as the ratio between F50 (clonal expansion) and ExV (chaos), using BLOSUM62-based TCRdist between CDR3 peptides within each V-J. Welch's t-statistics and random forest reduced 500 to 650 V-J features to roughly 13, which were used in a naive Bayes classifier (R e1071). TCRdb reprocessed the public reads (quality trimming at Q25 with fastp, clone calling with MiXCR) and kept in-frame beta chains. Under each unique CDR3 protein, matching rows form one entry showing the most common genes and DNA. For this entry, the V and J calls and clone size follow TCRdb and not the study's own pipeline. A total of under 800,000 distinct CDR3 sequences appear in this sample, less than 15% of them only once. The leading ten clones occupy about 9.4% of the sample.

Trimming accounts for 3 bases at V and 2 bases at J, while the number of junction bases matched to no gene is 19. Spanning cysteine to phenylalanine, the CDR3 consists of 21 amino acids. Only the CDR3 DNA stays, 63 bases, in frame from base 1. CDR1 MNHEY and CDR2 SMNVEV are derived from the germline V gene (reference sequence). Sequenced input: blood. The rearranged chain carries TRBV27 and TRBJ1-6; TRBD1 lines up with 7 middle nucleotides. The receptor's source is a woman aged 18-29 years with Graves' hyperthyroidism. CDR3 sequence: CASSFTLSGQQGKPYNSPLHF. The DNA is TGTGCCAGCAGTTTTACACTGTCGGGACAGCAAGGGAAACCCTATAATTCACCCCTCCACTTT.